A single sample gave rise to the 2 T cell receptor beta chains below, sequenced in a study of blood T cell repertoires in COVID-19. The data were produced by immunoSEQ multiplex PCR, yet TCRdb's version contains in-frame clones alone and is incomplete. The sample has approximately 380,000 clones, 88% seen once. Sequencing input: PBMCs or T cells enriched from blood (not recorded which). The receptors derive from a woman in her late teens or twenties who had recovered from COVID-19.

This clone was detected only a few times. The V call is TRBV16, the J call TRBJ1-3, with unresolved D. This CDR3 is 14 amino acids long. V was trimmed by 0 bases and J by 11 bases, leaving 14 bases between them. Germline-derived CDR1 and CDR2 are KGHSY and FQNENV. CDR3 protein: CASSQSRPRGPIYF. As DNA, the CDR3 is TGTGCCAGCAGCCAATCAAGGCCCCGAGGGCCCATATATTTT.

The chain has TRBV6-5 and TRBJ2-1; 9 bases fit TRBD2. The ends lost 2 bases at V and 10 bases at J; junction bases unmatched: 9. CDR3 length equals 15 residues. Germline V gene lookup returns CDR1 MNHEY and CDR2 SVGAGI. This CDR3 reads CASSYAGASGAEQFF. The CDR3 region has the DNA TGTGCCAGCAGTTACGCGGGCGCTAGCGGGGCCGAGCAGTTCTTC.